This T cell receptor (beta chain) was recovered during a study of OX40 agonist ivuxolimab in advanced cancers. Across the study: Melanoma, hepatocellular carcinoma, head and neck or renal cell cancer occurred in dose-escalation patients. Study-wide results and caveats: Averaging showed that CD8+ T cells had more expanded clones than CD4+ did.

The CDR3 sequence is 13 residues long. The V end lost 4 bases, the J end lost 8 bases, and 11 bases lay between the germline ends. Germline V gene lookup returns CDR1 SNHLY and CDR2 FYNNEI. This clone appeared a few times. Its antigen is currently unknown. Here immunoSEQ multiplex PCR was the method, and the copy in TCRdb shows in-frame clones only, minus some. Of approximately 70,000 clones listed, about nine tenths are singletons. The sample was CD4+ or CD8+ T cells sorted from blood, taken in a trial of the OX40 agonist ivuxolimab. The chain carries TRBV2 and TRBJ1-4; D remains ambiguous. The clonotype comes from an adult with an advanced solid tumor such as melanoma, head and neck, liver or kidney cancer. The CDR3 DNA reads TGTGCCAGCAGTGGAGGGCTGGGGGAAAAACTGTTTTTT. Amino acids: CASSGGLGEKLFF.